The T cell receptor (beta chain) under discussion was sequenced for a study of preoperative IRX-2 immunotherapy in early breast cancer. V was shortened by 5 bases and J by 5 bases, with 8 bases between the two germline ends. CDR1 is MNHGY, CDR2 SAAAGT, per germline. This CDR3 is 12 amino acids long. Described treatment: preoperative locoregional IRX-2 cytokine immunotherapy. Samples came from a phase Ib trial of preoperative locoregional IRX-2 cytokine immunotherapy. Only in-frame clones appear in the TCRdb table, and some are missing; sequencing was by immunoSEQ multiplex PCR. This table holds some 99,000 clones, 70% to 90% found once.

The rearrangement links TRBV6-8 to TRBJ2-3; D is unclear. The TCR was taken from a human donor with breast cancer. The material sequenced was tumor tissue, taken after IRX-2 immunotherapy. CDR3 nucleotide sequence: TGTGCCAGCAGTGATCCTCGAGATACGCAGTATTTT. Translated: CASSDPRDTQYF.